This TCR beta chain was observed in a study of T cell responses to AZD1222 COVID-19 vaccine. Whole-study findings and limits: Reportedly, close to half of spike-specific TCRs are directed against unmutated variant regions. Only after the peak T cell response were repertoires sampled.

This table comes from immunoSEQ multiplex PCR, and its TCRdb copy is limited to in-frame clones, with some not included. Of 130,000 or so clones in the sample, about 85% were seen once. J gave up 0 bases and V 3 bases, and 3 bases lay outside the gene matches. The CDR3 sequence is 15 residues long. CDR1 and CDR2 (germline): MRHNA, SNTAGT. This clone was seen at least ten times. As yet, its antigen is unknown. This chain connects TRBV6-4 to TRBJ2-3; 7 bases line up with TRBD2. Specimen: peripheral blood, collected 28 days after the second AZD1222 dose. This receptor was taken from an adult who received the AZD1222 COVID-19 vaccine. The CDR3 DNA is TGTGCCAGCAGTGAAGGTAGCGGGAGCACAGATACGCAGTATTTT. This translates into CASSEGSGSTDTQYF.